Sequencing of this T cell receptor (beta chain) was carried out in a study of cytomegalovirus exposure and HLA in healthy donors. Assay: immunoSEQ multiplex PCR; the TCRdb copy retains only in-frame clones and omits some. The sample carries about 360,000 clones, roughly 89% recorded once. The CDR3 runs 14 residues. J gave up 2 bases and V 5 bases, and 3 bases lay outside the gene matches. CDR1 SEHNR and CDR2 FQNEAQ come from the germline V gene (reference sequence). The specimen was PBMCs. This TCR came from a woman between 18 and 29 years old in good health and CMV-seronegative. The genes are TRBV7-9 and TRBJ1-5; TRBD1 matches 7 bases. The CDR3 protein is CASSQGVGNQPQHF. The CDR3 DNA sequence: TGTGCCAGCAGCCAGGGGGTGGGCAATCAGCCCCAGCATTTT.